These T cell receptor beta chains were read from a single sample in a study of shared clonotypes between healthy human individuals. Produced via immunoSEQ multiplex PCR; TCRdb's table is partial and in-frame only. The sample yields about 500,000 clones, over 60% seen once. The sample comprised PBMCs. Every receptor here comes from a middle-aged woman in good health. Some clones in this sample may be carry-over from other donors' samples. Both conserved end residues are part of each CDR3. The D gene is left open where the match is weak. Rows may omit the clone size; those that give it use once, few, many or a size class.

v_call	clone_size	d_call	j_call	cdr3_aa	cdr3_nt
TRBV30	few	NA	TRBJ2-2	CAWTRLANTGELFF	TGTGCCTGGACCCGACTAGCGAACACCGGGGAGCTGTTTTTT
TRBV2	NA	NA	TRBJ2-3	CASSYGRADTQYF	TGTGCCAGCAGTTACGGGAGAGCAGATACGCAGTATTTT
TRBV10-3	NA	TRBD1	TRBJ1-2	CAISGQGITNYGYTF	TGTGCCATCAGTGGACAGGGGATTACAAACTATGGCTACACCTTC
TRBV19	NA	NA	TRBJ2-6	CASSITASGANVLTF	TGTGCCAGTAGTATCACAGCCTCTGGGGCCAACGTCCTGACTTTC
TRBV28	NA	NA	TRBJ2-3	CASRGRVPDTQYF	TGTGCCAGTAGGGGCAGGGTCCCAGATACGCAGTATTTT
TRBV7-9	NA	TRBD2	TRBJ2-3	CATRGERDFRTDTQYF	TGTGCCACCAGAGGGGAGCGGGACTTCCGCACAGATACGCAGTATTTT
TRBV4-2	NA	NA	TRBJ2-7	CASSLAGRFYEQYF	TGTGCCAGCAGCTTGGCCGGACGGTTCTACGAGCAGTACTTC
TRBV19	few	TRBD2	TRBJ2-3	CASSPKSGSDTQYF	TGTGCCAGTAGTCCTAAAAGCGGGAGTGATACGCAGTATTTT
TRBV18	NA	NA	TRBJ2-3	CASSPPTNTDTQYF	TGTGCCAGCTCACCACCGACCAACACAGATACGCAGTATTTT
TRBV6-4	few	TRBD1	TRBJ2-3	CASTPGTGETDTQYF	TGTGCCAGCACCCCAGGGACAGGGGAAACAGATACGCAGTATTTT
TRBV6-5	NA	TRBD1	TRBJ1-2	CASSYSSTGTVYGYTF	TGTGCCAGCAGTTACTCGTCCACCGGGACAGTCTATGGCTACACCTTC
TRBV10-3	many	NA	TRBJ2-5	CAISESMVGIVQETQYF	TGTGCCATCAGTGAGTCGATGGTGGGCATCGTGCAAGAGACCCAGTACTTC
TRBV20-1	many	NA	TRBJ1-1	CSARDREAFF	TGCAGTGCTAGAGATCGGGAAGCTTTCTTT